One and the same sample provided the 27 T cell receptor beta chains below, sequenced in a study of T cell repertoires in cytomegalovirus infection. These receptors have no known antigen. TCRdb reprocessed the reads via MiXCR and lists one record per CDR3 protein. The sample has hundreds of thousands of distinct CDR3 sequences; more than 40% are singletons. Sample: cultured PBMCs, taken from culture after CMV antigen stimulation. These receptors came from a human donor in good health (CMV status not recorded). Some clones in this sample may be carry-over from other donors' samples.

CDR3 DNA sequence: TGCAGTGCTAGAGATCTGGAGCAACTCTCTGGGGCCAACGTCCTGACTTTC. Residues: CSARDLEQLSGANVLTF. The genes are TRBV20-1 and TRBJ2-6; D gene uncertain. V was shortened by 0 bases and J by 0 bases, with 12 bases between the two germline ends. Per germline, CDR1 DFQATT and CDR2 SNEGSKA (reference sequence). The CDR3 length is 17 residues.

J is TRBJ2-1 and V is TRBV12-3 or TRBV12-4; 12 bases are shared with TRBD2. This CDR3 is built from 15 residues. The ends lost 6 bases at V and 3 bases at J; junction bases unmatched: 3. CDR3 region: CASRLTSGGYNEQFF. The CDR3 region has the DNA TGTGCCAGCAGACTGACTAGCGGGGGCTACAATGAGCAGTTCTTC.

This clonotype showed up just a few times. The chain uses TRBV7-2 and TRBJ2-1, with TRBD2 matching over 8 bases. Germline loops: CDR1 SGHTA, CDR2 FQGNSA. The ends lost 6 bases at V and 8 bases at J; junction bases unmatched: 12. The CDR3 consists of 15 residues. The CDR3 here is CASRPEPGGRDEQFF. The CDR3 region has the DNA TGTGCCAGCAGGCCGGAACCGGGAGGGAGGGATGAGCAGTTCTTC.

The J gene is TRBJ2-3, the V gene TRBV11-2; D might be TRBD2 (5 bases). Trimming removed 6 bases at V and 8 bases at J, with 18 bases between. CDR1 is SGHAT and CDR2 is FQNNGV in the germline V gene. This CDR3 spans 14 amino acids. CDR3 bases: TGTGCCAGCAGTTCCTCAAGGGAGTCAATTACGCAGTATTTT. Translated: CASSSSRESITQYF.

V is TRBV5-4 and J is TRBJ2-3, with D possibly being TRBD2 (6 bases). The germline V gene has CDR1 SGHNT and CDR2 YYREEE (reference sequence). The CDR3 has 14 residues. Trimming removed 5 bases at V and 0 bases at J, with 10 bases between. DNA of the CDR3: TGTGCCAGCAGTCCGGACTATAGCACAGATACGCAGTATTTT. This translates into CASSPDYSTDTQYF.

V gene TRBV19 combines with J gene TRBJ1-4, with 9 bases fitting TRBD1. CDR3 length equals 13 residues. V shed 7 bases and J 4 bases; nucleotides not matched to a gene: 1. Per the germline V gene, CDR1 is LNHDA and CDR2 is SQIVND (reference sequence). The CDR3 DNA reads as TGTGCCAGTAACAGGGGGCTTAATGAAAAACTGTTTTTT. It yields the protein CASNRGLNEKLFF.

V usage is TRBV7-9 and J usage is TRBJ2-5; D call uncertain. The germline CDR1 and CDR2 sequences are SEHNR and FQNEAQ (reference sequence). Trimming cost V 4 bases and J 7 bases, with 19 bases left between them. The CDR3 consists of 15 residues. This CDR3 reads CASSSPRNNAGTQYF. CDR3 coding DNA: TGTGCCAGCAGCTCCCCGCGCAACAACGCCGGGACCCAGTACTTC.

V gene TRBV7-6 combines with J gene TRBJ2-1; 12 nucleotides align to TRBD2. Trimming at V came to 5 bases and at J to 4 bases, leaving 6 bases not matched to a gene. The length of the CDR3 is 16 residues. Germline-derived CDR1 and CDR2 are SGHVS and FNYEAQ. The CDR3 bases are TGTGCCAGCAGCATTCTAGCGGGAGGGCGGTACAATGAGCAGTTCTTC. It is translated as CASSILAGGRYNEQFF.

The V gene is TRBV20-1, the J gene TRBJ1-5; 7 nucleotides agree with TRBD1. The germline CDR1 and CDR2 sequences are DFQATT and SNEGSKA (reference sequence). CDR3 length: 15 residues. Trimming took 5 bases from V and 7 from J; bases not matched to a gene: 14. The CDR3 region has the DNA TGCAGTGCTGTTCCGGGGACAGTATTAATCCAGCCCCAGCATTTT. Its translation is CSAVPGTVLIQPQHF.

This rearrangement joins TRBV4-3 to TRBJ1-1, with a tentative D call TRBD1 (5 bases). CDR1 LGHNA and CDR2 YSLEER come from the germline V gene. This CDR3 spans 17 amino acids. V lost 3 bases and J 0 bases, leaving 17 bases between the germline ends. CDR3 residues: CASSQDTGSFMNTEAFF. The CDR3 bases are TGCGCCAGCAGCCAGGATACAGGAAGCTTCATGAACACTGAAGCTTTCTTT.

This clonotype was seen a handful of times. This chain connects TRBV4-1 to TRBJ2-2, with 8 bases fitting TRBD2. Germline CDR1 and CDR2: MGHRA and YSYEKL. Trimming at V came to 6 bases and at J to 7 bases, leaving 1 base not matched to a gene. The CDR3 totals 12 residues. CDR3 residues: CASRRGDGELFF. For the CDR3, the DNA is TGCGCCAGCAGGCGGGGGGACGGGGAGCTGTTTTTT.

This clonotype was seen repeatedly, ten times or more. The gene calls are TRBV7-2 and TRBJ2-1; D remains ambiguous. CDR3 length: 13 residues. The ends were cut back, 2 bases at V and 5 bases at J, with 7 bases in the middle. Germline CDR1 and CDR2: SGHTA and FQGNSA. The CDR3 reads CASSLRGNNEQFF. The CDR3 region has the DNA TGTGCCAGCAGCTTAAGAGGAAACAATGAGCAGTTCTTC.

This clonotype has just a few counts. This chain connects TRBV19 to TRBJ2-1; TRBD2 matches 13 bases. The V gene's germline CDR1 is LNHDA and CDR2 SQIVND (reference sequence). The CDR3 has 15 amino acids. V lost 5 bases to trimming and J lost 10 bases; unmatched junction nucleotides: 8. DNA for the CDR3: TGTGCCAGTAGTGGGACTAGCGGGGCTGGGAGGGAGCAGTTCTTC. Amino acid sequence: CASSGTSGAGREQFF. Full variable domain (remainder filled in from reference TRBV19 and TRBJ2-1): DGGITQSPKYLFRKEGQNVTLSCEQNLNHDAMYWYRQDPGQGLRLIYYSQIVNDFQKGDIAEGYSVSREKKESFPLTVTSAQKNPTAFYLCASSGTSGAGREQFFGPGTRLTVL.

This clonotype has only a few counts. This sequence joins TRBV11-2 and TRBJ2-3; 7 nucleotides match TRBD2. The CDR3 is 16 amino acids. Trimming removed 6 bases from V and 1 base from J; junction bases left unmatched: 10. Germline CDR1 SGHAT, CDR2 FQNNGV. Here the CDR3 DNA reads TGTGCCAGCAGTGTCATAAAAGGGAGGGGCACAGATACGCAGTATTTT. Its protein product is CASSVIKGRGTDTQYF.

This clonotype was seen only a few times. The genes are TRBV12-3 or TRBV12-4 and TRBJ1-1, with D hard to call. The CDR3 sequence is 15 residues long. The V gene lost 5 bases and the J gene lost 1 base, with 14 bases spanning the gap. The DNA of the CDR3 is TGTGCCAGCAGTCCCGGCTGGCCGGAGAACACTGAAGCTTTCTTT. Translating gives CASSPGWPENTEAFF.

The genes are TRBV7-2 and TRBJ1-1; the D is unclear. The CDR3 is made up of 14 amino acids. Germline CDR1 is SGHTA and CDR2 is FQGNSA. Deletions cut 1 base from V and 1 base from J, with 7 bases between. The CDR3 spells CASSLGWGNTEAFF. CDR3 in DNA: TGTGCCAGCAGCTTAGGGTGGGGGAACACTGAAGCTTTCTTT.

This clonotype was detected ten times or more. The chain recombines TRBV6-5 with TRBJ1-2; D remains unclear. The CDR3 consists of 12 residues. Germline-derived CDR1 and CDR2 are MNHEY and SVGAGI. V lost 6 bases to trimming and J lost 3 bases, with 8 bases between them. The CDR3 nucleotides read TGTGCCAGCAGCAGAGGAGACTATGGCTACACCTTC. Translated: CASSRGDYGYTF.

This chain uses TRBV6-6 with TRBJ2-7; no firm D call. The V and J ends lost 6 bases and 3 bases respectively, with 21 bases between them. The CDR3 runs to 16 residues. Germline V gene data show CDR1 as MNHNY and CDR2 as SVGAGI (reference sequence). Here the CDR3 DNA reads TGTGCCAGCAGCCTCACTCGGACGTCGGTATACTACGAGCAGTACTTC. It is translated as CASSLTRTSVYYEQYF.

The chain has TRBV20-1 and TRBJ2-3; 10 nucleotides match TRBD2. V was pared by 2 bases and J by 0 bases, with 14 bases of the junction left unmatched. From germline, CDR1 is DFQATT and CDR2 SNEGSKA (reference sequence). The CDR3 contains 19 residues. The CDR3 spells CSARSGWTSGSMSTDTQYF. The CDR3 nucleotides are TGCAGTGCTAGATCGGGGTGGACTAGCGGTTCCATGAGCACAGATACGCAGTATTTT.

This clonotype showed up just a few times. The V gene is TRBV10-3, the J gene TRBJ1-2; D unclear. The CDR3 has 16 residues. The germline gives CDR1 ENHRY, CDR2 SYGVKD. The ends were cut back, 1 base at V and 7 bases at J, with 19 bases in the middle. CDR3: CAISELPTTTWSGYTF. The DNA for the CDR3 is TGTGCCATCAGTGAGTTACCGACCACAACGTGGTCTGGCTACACCTTC.

The chain uses TRBV6-5 and TRBJ2-1, with 9 positions matching TRBD1. This CDR3 spans 15 amino acids. J was trimmed by 8 bases and V by 7 bases; bases with no gene match: 12. CDR1 is MNHEY and CDR2 is SVGAGI in the germline V gene. CDR3 sequence (DNA): TGTGCCAGCAAGCCAGGGACAGGGTTTGTTGATGAGCAGTTCTTC. Translating it yields CASKPGTGFVDEQFF.

This clonotype has a single count. V usage is TRBV9 and J usage is TRBJ2-3; D possibly uses TRBD1 or TRBD2 (6 bases each). The germline V gene has CDR1 SGDLS and CDR2 YYNGEE. The CDR3 is 15 residues long. V lost 0 bases and J lost 2, with 10 bases in between. In DNA, the CDR3 is TGTGCCAGCAGCGTAGAGGGGGGCAACACAGATACGCAGTATTTT. This encodes CASSVEGGNTDTQYF.

This clonotype showed up just a few times. The chain employs TRBV12-3 or TRBV12-4 and TRBJ1-2, with 7 bases lining up with TRBD1. V lost 6 bases and J lost 3; bases outside the gene matches: 10. The CDR3 is 15 amino acids. The DNA of the CDR3 is TGTGCCAGCAGCAGAACCAGGGGGTTGGACTATGGCTACACCTTC. Protein sequence: CASSRTRGLDYGYTF.

The V gene is TRBV6-6, the J gene TRBJ2-7, with D perhaps assigned TRBD1 or TRBD2 (5 bases each). The CDR3 extends over 14 amino acids. Germline CDR1 is MNHNY and CDR2 is SVGAGI (reference sequence). V was cut by 6 bases and J by 0 bases, with 12 bases left in between. The DNA of the CDR3 is TGTGCCAGCAGCTTACTAGGGGCCTCCTACGAGCAGTACTTC. It yields the protein CASSLLGASYEQYF.

This clonotype was found a few times. V usage is TRBV7-2 and J usage is TRBJ2-3; no definite D call. The V gene lost 2 bases and the J gene lost 0 bases, with 9 bases spanning the gap. The CDR3 has 15 amino acids. The germline V gene has CDR1 SGHTA and CDR2 FQGNSA. The CDR3 spells CASSLNFASTDTQYF. The CDR3 bases are TGTGCCAGCAGCTTAAACTTCGCTAGCACAGATACGCAGTATTTT.

With regard to this clonotype: With a much larger clone just one base away, this may be a read error. It is likely a read error, because the conserved phenylalanine at the end of the CDR3 is missing. V and J are TRBV12-3 or TRBV12-4 and TRBJ2-5, with 8 bases lining up with TRBD2. CDR3 length equals 18 residues. V shed 6 bases and J 5 bases; nucleotides not matched to a gene: 20. This chain's CDR3 is CASSPGVIRGGFAETQYY. As DNA, the CDR3 is TGTGCCAGCAGCCCAGGTGTCATCCGCGGGGGGTTCGCGGAGACCCAGTACTAC.

The V call is TRBV5-1, the J call TRBJ2-7; maybe TRBD1 (5 bases). CDR3 size: 15 residues. Trimming pared 0 bases from V and 4 bases from J, leaving 14 bases between. Per germline, CDR1 SGHRS and CDR2 YFSETQ. The CDR3 loop reads CASSLGGSSGYEQYF. The CDR3 DNA reads as TGCGCCAGCAGCTTGGGCGGTTCGTCAGGGTACGAGCAGTACTTC.